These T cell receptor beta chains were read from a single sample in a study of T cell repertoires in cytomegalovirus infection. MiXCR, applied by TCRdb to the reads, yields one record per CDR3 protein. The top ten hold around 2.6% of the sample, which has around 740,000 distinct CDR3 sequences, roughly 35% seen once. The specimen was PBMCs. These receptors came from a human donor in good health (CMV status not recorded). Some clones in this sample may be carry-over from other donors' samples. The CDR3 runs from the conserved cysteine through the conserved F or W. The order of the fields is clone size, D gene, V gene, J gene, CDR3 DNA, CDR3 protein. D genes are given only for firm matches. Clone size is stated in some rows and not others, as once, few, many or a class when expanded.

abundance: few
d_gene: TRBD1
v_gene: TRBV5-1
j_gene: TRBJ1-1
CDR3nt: TGCGCCAGCAGCTTACTACAGGGGAGAGGCACTGAAGCTTTCTTT
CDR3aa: CASSLLQGRGTEAFF

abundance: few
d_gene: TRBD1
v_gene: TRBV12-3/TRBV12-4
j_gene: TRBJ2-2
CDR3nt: TGTGCCAGCAGGGGGACAGGGTTCGGCGGGGAGCTGTTTTTT
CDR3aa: CASRGTGFGGELFF

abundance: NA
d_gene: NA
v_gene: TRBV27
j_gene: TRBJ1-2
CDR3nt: TGTGCCACGGCCGGGGACCCCCGTTATGGCTACACCTTC
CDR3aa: CATAGDPRYGYTF

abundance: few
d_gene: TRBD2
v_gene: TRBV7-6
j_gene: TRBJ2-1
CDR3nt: TGTGCCAGCAGCTCCCGCTACCCCCCGGGACTAGCGGAGGACTACAATGAGCAGTTCTTC
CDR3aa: CASSSRYPPGLAEDYNEQFF

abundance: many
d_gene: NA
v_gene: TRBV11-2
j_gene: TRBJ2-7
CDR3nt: TGTGCCAGCAGCTTGCAGGCAACCTACGAGCAGTACTTC
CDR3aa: CASSLQATYEQYF

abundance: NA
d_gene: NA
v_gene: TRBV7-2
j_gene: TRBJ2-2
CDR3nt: TGTGCCAGCAGCTTCCGAGCATGTGGGACCGGGGAGCTGTTTTTT
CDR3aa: CASSFRACGTGELFF

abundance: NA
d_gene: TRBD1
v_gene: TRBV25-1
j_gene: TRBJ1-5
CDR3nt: TGTGCCAGCAGTGAATTGATAGACAGGGGTGATCAGCCCCAGCATTTT
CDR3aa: CASSELIDRGDQPQHF

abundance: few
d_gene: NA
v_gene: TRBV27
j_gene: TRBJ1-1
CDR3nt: TGTGCCAGCAGCCCCTTTGGGGAAACTGAAGCTTTCTTT
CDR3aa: CASSPFGETEAFF

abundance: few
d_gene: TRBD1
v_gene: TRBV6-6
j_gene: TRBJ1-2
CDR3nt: TGTGCCAGCAGTTACAGGGGACAGGGGGCTCATGGCTACACCTTC
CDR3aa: CASSYRGQGAHGYTF

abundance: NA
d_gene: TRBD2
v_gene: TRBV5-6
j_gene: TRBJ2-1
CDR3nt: TGTGCCACCTTAGCGGGAGGGGACAATGAGCAGTTCTTC
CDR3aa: CATLAGGDNEQFF

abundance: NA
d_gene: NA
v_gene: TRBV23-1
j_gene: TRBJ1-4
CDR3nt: TGCGCCAGCTGCCTGCGTTCAGGGACTTTGTATAATGAAAAACTGTTTTTT
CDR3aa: CASCLRSGTLYNEKLFF

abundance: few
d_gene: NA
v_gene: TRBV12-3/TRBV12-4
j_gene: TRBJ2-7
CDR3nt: TGTGCCAGCAGTTTCGGGGGATATAACGAGCAGTACTTC
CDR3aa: CASSFGGYNEQYF

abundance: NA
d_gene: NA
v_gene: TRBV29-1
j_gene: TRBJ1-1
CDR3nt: TGCAGCGTCGGACCTGCCGATAACACTGAAGCTTTCTTT
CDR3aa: CSVGPADNTEAFF

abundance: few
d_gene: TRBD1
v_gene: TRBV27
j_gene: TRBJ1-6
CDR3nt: TGTGCCAGCAGTTCCCTGCCGGGACAGAGTAGGAGCTCCTATAATTCACCCCTCCACTTT
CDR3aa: CASSSLPGQSRSSYNSPLHF

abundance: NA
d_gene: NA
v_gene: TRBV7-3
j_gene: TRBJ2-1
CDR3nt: TGTGCCAGCAGCTCGCAGGGCGTTGAGCAGTTCTTC
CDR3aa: CASSSQGVEQFF

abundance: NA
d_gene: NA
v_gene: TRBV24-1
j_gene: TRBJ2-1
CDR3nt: TGTGCCACCAGTGGCATTGCCCCCAGTGCAGCGTCCTACAATGAGCAGTTCTTC
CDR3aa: CATSGIAPSAASYNEQFF

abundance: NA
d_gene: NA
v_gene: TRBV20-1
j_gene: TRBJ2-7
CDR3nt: TGCAGTGCCTTAGACCTTGGCTCCTACGAGCAGTACTTC
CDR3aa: CSALDLGSYEQYF

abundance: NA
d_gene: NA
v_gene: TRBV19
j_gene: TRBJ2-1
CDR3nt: TGTGCCAGTAGTATTTACAGGTCCAATGAGCAGTTCTTC
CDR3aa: CASSIYRSNEQFF

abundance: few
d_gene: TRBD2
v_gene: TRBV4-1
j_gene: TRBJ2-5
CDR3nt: TGCGCCAGCAGCCAGACGAAGGTCCGACCGGGGGGGCGCCAAGAGACCCAGTACTTC
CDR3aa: CASSQTKVRPGGRQETQYF

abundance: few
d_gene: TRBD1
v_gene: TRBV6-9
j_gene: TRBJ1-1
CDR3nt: TGTGCCAGCAGTCGGACAGGGGATTTGGCTGAAGCTTTCTTT
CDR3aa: CASSRTGDLAEAFF

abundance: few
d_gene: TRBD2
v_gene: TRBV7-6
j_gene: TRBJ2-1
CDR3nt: TGTGCTAGCAGCCAAGCCCTGGGACTAGCTAATGAGCAGTTCTTC
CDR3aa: CASSQALGLANEQFF

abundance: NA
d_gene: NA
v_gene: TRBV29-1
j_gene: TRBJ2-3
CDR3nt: TGCAGCGTTGTCCCAAGCACAGATACGCAGTATTTT
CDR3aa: CSVVPSTDTQYF

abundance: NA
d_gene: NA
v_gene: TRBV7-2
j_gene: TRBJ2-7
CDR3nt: TGTGCCAGCAGTAGCGGCCTATTCTACGAGCAGTACTTC
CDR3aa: CASSSGLFYEQYF

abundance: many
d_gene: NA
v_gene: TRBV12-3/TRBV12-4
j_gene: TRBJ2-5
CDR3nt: TGTGCCAGCAGCTCCATTGGAGAGACCCAGTACTTC
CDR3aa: CASSSIGETQYF

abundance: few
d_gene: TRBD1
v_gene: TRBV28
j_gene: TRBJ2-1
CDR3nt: TGTGCCAGCAGTTTATCGTCGCTGGGACAGGGGGTCTACAATGAGCAGTTCTTC
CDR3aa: CASSLSSLGQGVYNEQFF

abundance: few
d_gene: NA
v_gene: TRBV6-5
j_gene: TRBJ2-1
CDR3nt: TGTGCCAGCAGTCATACTCGAGGGAGGGGGGAGCAGTTCTTC
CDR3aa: CASSHTRGRGEQFF

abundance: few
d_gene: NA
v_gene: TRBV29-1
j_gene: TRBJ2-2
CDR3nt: TGCAGCGTTGCGGGACCCCTACGGGATCCGAACACCGGGGAGCTGTTTTTT
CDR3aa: CSVAGPLRDPNTGELFF

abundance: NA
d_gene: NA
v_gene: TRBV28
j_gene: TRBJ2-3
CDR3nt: TGTGCCAGCAGTTTGGAGAATTCAGATACGCAGTATTTT
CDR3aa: CASSLENSDTQYF

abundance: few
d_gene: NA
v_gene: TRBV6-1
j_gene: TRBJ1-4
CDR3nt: TGTGCCAGCAGCCCAGCATGGGGTGGAACTAATGAAAAACTGTTTTTT
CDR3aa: CASSPAWGGTNEKLFF

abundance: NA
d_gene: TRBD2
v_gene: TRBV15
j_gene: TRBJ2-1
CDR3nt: TGTGCCACCAGCAGAGGACTAGCGGGAGGCAGTGAGCAGTTCTTC
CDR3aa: CATSRGLAGGSEQFF

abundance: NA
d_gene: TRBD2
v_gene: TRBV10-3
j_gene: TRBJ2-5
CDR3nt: TGTGCCATCAGTGTGGCGGGGGGGGCTTCTCAAGAGACCCAGTACTTC
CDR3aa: CAISVAGGASQETQYF

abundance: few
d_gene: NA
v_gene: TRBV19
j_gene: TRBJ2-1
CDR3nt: TGTGCCAGTCCAACACCCTCCTACAATGAGCAGTTCTTC
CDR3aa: CASPTPSYNEQFF

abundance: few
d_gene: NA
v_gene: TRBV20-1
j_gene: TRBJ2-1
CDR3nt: TGCAGTGCTAGGGGGGGCGGGGGCCTACATAGCTCCTACAATGAGCAGTTCTTC
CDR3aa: CSARGGGGLHSSYNEQFF

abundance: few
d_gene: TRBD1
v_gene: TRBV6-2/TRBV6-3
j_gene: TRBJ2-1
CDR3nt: TGTGCCAGCAGAACCGGGACAGGGGGTCGTAATGAGCAGTTCTTC
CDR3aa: CASRTGTGGRNEQFF

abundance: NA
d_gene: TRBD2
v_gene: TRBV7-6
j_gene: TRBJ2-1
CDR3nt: TGTGCCAGCAGCGCCACCCTGAATAGCGGGGGGGACAATGAGCAGTTCTTC
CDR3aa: CASSATLNSGGDNEQFF

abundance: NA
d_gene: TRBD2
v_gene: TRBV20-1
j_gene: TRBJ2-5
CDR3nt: TGCAGTGCTAGGGGGACTAACCAAGATACCCAGTACTTC
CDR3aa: CSARGTNQDTQYF

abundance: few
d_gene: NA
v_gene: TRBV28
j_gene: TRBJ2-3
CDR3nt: TGTGCCAGCACAGGTAGAGGCGGGGTAAAATTAGATACGCAGTATTTT
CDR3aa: CASTGRGGVKLDTQYF

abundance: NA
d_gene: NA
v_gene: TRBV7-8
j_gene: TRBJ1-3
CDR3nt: TGTGCCAGCAGCTTAGAGAGGGTGGAGCTCTCTGGAAACACCATATATTTT
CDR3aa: CASSLERVELSGNTIYF

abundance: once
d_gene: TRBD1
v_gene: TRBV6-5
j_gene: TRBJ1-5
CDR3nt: TGTGCCAGCAGGAACCGGGACAGGGGACAGCCCCAGCATTTT
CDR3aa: CASRNRDRGQPQHF

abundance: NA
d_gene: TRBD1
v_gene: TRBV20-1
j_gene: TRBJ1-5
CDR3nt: TGCAGTGCCAGAGGACAGGGGGCCTCCAATTTTTACTATAGCAATCAGCCCCAGCATTTT
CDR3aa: CSARGQGASNFYYSNQPQHF